The source of this T cell receptor beta chain is a study of T cell responses to AZD1222 COVID-19 vaccine. Regarding the study as a whole: Reportedly, nearly half of unique spike TCRs recognized epitopes outside B.1.351/B.1.1.7 mutations. Clonal diversity was possibly underestimated, and the donors were mostly white British, with more females. Baseline serostatus was positive in only six AZD1222 recipients. Vaccine-associated CD4 TCRs ranged over spike, dominating at 160-218 and 743-854.

A word on this clone: Its antigen is not identified.

The data were produced by immunoSEQ multiplex PCR, yet TCRdb's version contains in-frame clones alone and is incomplete. The data show 85,000 to 90,000 clones, 90% seen once. From germline, CDR1 is SGDLS and CDR2 YYNGEE. CDR3 length: 13 residues. V lost 0 bases and J lost 4, with 5 bases in between. The sample consisted of peripheral blood, taken on day 0 of AZD1222 vaccination. This chain uses TRBV9 with TRBJ1-5; D is uncertain. This receptor was taken from an adult in good health. The CDR3 nucleotides read TGTGCCAGCAGCGTAGCCCTGAATCAGCCCCAGCATTTT. Its protein is CASSVALNQPQHF.